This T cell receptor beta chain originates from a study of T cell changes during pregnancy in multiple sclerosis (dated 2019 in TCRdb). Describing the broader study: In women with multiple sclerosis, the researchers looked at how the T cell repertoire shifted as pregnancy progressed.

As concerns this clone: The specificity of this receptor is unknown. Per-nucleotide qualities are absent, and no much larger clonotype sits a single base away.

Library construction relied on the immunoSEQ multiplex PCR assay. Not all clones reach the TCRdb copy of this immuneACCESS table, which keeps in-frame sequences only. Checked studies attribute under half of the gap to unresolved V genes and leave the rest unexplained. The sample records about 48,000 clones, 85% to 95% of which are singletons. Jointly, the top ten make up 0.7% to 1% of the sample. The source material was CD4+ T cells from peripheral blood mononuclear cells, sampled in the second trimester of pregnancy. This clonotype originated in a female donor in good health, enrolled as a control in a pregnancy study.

At the DNA level, the sequence is TGCGCCAGCAGCTCCTACCACGGACAGGGGAAGACTGAAGCTTTCTTT. Its translation is CASSSYHGQGKTEAFF. The sequence links TRBV5-1 to TRBJ1-1; a stretch of 9 junction bases matches TRBD1. After removal of 3 bases from V and 5 bases from J, the junction retains 11 bases not matched to a gene. From the cysteine through the phenylalanine, the CDR3 covers 16 amino acids. The entry retains the CDR3 DNA only, 48 bases that are in frame from base 1. CDR1 and CDR2 are drawn from the germline V gene: SGHRS, YFSETQ.